The clone carrying this T cell receptor (beta chain) turned up a few times. What it binds is not known. The CDR3 runs 16 residues. Trimming removed 7 bases from V and 1 base from J, with 17 bases in between. This sample was included in a study of T cells in Graves' hyperthyroidism and ophthalmopathy. Study results and limitations: Using 13 V-J features, a model discriminated ophthalmopathy from stable hyperthyroidism.

Template material for amplifying TCR beta CDR3 regions consisted of RNA transcripts. Primed by the HTBI set, a first-round RT-PCR was run on the TCR CDR3. Via MiXCR, TCRdb re-called the multiplex PCR reads, giving one row per CDR3 protein. The sample consists of over 550,000 distinct CDR3 sequences, roughly 17% of them appearing once. Source material: blood. The TCR sequence derives from a young woman with Graves' hyperthyroidism. V usage is TRBV12-3 or TRBV12-4 and J usage is TRBJ2-4; tentatively, D is TRBD1 or TRBD2 (6 bases each). CDR3 region: CASKMSGARAKNIQYF. The DNA of the CDR3 is TGTGCCAGCAAGATGTCGGGGGCGCGGGCCAAAAACATTCAGTACTTC.